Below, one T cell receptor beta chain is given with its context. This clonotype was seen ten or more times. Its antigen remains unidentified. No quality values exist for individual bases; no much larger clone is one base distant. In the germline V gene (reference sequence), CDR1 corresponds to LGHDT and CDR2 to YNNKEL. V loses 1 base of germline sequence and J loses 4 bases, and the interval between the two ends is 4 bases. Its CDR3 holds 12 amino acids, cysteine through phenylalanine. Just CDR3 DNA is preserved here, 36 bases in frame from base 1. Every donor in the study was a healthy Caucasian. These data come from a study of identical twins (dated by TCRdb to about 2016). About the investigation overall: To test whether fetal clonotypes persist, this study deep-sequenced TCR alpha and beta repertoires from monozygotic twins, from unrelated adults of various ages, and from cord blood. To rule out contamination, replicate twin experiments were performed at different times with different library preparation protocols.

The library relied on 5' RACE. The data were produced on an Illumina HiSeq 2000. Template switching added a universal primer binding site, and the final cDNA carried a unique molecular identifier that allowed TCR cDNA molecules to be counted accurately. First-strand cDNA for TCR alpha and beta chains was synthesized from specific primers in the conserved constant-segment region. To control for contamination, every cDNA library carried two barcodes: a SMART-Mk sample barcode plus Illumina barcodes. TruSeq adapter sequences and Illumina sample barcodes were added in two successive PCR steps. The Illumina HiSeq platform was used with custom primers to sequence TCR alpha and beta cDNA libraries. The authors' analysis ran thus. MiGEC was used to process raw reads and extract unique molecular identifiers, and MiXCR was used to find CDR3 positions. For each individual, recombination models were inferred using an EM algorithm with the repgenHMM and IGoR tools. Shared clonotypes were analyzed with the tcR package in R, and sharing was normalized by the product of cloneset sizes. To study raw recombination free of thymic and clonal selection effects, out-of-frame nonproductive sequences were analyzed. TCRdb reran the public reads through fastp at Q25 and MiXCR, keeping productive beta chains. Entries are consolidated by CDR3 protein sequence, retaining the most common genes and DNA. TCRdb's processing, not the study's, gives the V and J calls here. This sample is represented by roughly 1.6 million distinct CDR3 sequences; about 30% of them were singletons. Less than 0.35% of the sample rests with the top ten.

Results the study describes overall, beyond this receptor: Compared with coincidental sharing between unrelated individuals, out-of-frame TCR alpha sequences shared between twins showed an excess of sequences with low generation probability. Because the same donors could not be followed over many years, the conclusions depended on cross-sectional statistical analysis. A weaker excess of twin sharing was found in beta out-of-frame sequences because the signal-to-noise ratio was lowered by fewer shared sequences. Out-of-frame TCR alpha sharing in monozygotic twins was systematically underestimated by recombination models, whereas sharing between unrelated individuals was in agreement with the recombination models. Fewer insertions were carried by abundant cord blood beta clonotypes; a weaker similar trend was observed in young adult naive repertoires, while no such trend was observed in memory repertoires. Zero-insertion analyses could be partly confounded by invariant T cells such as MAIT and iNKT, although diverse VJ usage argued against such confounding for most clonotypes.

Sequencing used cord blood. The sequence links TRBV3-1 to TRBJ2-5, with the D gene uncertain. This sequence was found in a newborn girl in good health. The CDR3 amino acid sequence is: CASSQGVETQYF. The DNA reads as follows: TGTGCCAGCAGCCAAGGTGTAGAGACCCAGTACTTC.